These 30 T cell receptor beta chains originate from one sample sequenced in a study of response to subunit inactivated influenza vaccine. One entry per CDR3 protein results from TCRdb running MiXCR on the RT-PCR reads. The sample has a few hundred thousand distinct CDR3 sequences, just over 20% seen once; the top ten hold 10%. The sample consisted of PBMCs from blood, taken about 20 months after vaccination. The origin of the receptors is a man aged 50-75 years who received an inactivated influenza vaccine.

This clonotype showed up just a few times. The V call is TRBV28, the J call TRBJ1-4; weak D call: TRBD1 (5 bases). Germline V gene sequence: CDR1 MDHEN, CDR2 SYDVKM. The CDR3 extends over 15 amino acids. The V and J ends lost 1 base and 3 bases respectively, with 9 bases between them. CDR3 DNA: TGTGCCAGCAGTTTATCAGGGAAGGCTAATGAAAAACTGTTTTTT. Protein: CASSLSGKANEKLFF.

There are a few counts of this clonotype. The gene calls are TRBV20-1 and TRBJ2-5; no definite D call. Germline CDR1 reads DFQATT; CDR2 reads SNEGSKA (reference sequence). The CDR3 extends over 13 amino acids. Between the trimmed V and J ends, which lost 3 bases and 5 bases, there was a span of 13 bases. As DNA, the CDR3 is TGCAGTGCTAGTCGGGTCTCGAGGGAGACCCAGTACTTC. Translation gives CSASRVSRETQYF.

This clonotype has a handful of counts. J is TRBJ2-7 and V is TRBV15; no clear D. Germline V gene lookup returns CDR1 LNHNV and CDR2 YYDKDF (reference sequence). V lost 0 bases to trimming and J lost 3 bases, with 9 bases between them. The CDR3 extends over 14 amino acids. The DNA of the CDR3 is TGTGCCACCAGCAGAGATAGAACCAACTACGAGCAGTACTTC. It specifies CATSRDRTNYEQYF.

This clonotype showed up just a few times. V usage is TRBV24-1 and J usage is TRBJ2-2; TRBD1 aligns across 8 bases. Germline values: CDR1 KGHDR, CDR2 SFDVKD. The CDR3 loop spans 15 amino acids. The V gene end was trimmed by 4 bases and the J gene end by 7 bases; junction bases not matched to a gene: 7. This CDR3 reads CATSETDRGGGELFF. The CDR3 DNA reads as TGTGCCACCAGTGAGACAGACAGGGGTGGCGGGGAGCTGTTTTTT.

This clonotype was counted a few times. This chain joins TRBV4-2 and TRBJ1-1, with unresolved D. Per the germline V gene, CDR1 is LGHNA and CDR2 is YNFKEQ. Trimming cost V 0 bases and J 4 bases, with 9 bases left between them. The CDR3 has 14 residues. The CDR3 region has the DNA TGTGCCAGCAGCCAAGATGCGGCGGGCACTGAAGCTTTCTTT. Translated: CASSQDAAGTEAFF.

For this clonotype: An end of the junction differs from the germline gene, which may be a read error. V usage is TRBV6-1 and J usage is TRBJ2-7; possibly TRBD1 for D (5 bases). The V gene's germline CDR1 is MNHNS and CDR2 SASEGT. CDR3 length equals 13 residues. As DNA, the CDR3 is TGTGCCAGCAGTGAAGCGTCAACAGGATCCAGAATGTTC. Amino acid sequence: CASSEASTGSRMF.

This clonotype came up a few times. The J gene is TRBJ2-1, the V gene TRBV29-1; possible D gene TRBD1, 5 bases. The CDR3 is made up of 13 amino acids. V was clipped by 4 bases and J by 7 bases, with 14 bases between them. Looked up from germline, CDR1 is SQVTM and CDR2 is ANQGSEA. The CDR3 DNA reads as TGCAGCGTTGTTCGCCAGTCAGGGAATGAGCAGTTCTTC. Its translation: CSVVRQSGNEQFF.

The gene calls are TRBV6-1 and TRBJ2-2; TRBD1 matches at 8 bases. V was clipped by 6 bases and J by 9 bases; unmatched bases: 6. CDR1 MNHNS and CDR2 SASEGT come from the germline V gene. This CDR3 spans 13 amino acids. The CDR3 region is CASRLQGARELFF. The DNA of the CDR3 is TGTGCCAGCAGACTTCAGGGGGCCCGGGAGCTGTTTTTT.

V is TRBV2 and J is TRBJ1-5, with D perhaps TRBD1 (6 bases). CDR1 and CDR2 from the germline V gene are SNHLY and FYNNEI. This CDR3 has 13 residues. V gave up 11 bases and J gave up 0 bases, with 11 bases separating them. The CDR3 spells CASAGDSNQPQHF. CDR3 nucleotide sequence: TGTGCCTCCGCAGGGGATAGCAATCAGCCCCAGCATTTT.

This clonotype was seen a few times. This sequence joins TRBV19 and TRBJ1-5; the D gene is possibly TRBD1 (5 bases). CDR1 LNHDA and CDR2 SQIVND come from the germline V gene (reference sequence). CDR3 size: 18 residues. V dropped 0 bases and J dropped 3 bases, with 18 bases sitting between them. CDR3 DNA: TGTGCCAGTAGTATAGAAAGGGACGGCCCGCACCCCAATCAGCCCCAGCATTTT. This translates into CASSIERDGPHPNQPQHF.

In DNA form, the CDR3 reads TGTGCCAGCAGCCATACGGATTACGAGCAGTACTTC. As protein: CASSHTDYEQYF. The chain links TRBV4-2 to TRBJ2-7; D ambiguous. Deletions cut 3 bases from V and 4 bases from J, with 7 bases between. Germline lookup yields CDR1 LGHNA and CDR2 YNFKEQ. The CDR3 loop spans 12 amino acids.

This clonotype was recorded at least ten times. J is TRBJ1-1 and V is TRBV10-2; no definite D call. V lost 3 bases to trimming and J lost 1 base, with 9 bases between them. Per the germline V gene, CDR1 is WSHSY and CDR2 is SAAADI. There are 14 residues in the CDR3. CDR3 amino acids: CASSDDLSNTEAFF. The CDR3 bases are TGCGCCAGCAGTGATGACCTTTCGAACACTGAAGCTTTCTTT.

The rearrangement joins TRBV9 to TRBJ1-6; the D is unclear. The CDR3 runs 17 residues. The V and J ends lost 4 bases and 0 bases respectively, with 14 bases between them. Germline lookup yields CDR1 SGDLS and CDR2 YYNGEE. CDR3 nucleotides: TGTGCCAGCAGCCCACTACCCGTCAGCTCCTATAATTCACCCCTCCACTTT. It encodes CASSPLPVSSYNSPLHF.

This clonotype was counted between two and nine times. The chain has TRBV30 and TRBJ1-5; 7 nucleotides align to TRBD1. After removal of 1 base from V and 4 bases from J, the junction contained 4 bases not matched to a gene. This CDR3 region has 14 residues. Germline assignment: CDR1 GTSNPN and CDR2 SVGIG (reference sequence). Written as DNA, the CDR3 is TGTGCCTGGAGTGAGACAGGGTGGAATCAGCCCCAGCATTTT. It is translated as CAWSETGWNQPQHF.

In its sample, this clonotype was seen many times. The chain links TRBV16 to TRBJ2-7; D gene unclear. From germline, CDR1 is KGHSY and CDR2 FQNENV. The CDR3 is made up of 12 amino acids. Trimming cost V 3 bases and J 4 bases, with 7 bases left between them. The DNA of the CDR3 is TGTGCCAGCAGCCACTCACAATACGAGCAGTACTTC. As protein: CASSHSQYEQYF.

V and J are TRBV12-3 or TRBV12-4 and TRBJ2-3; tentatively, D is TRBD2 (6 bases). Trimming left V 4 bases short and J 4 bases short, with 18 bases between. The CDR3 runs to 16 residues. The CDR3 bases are TGTGCCAGCAGTTCAGAAGGGGCGGGACCCGCAGATACGCAGTATTTT. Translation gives CASSSEGAGPADTQYF.

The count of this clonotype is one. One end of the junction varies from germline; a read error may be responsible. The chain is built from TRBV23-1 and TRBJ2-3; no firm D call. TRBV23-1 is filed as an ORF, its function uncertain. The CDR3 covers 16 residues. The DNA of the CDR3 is TGCGCCAGCAGTCAACCAGCCGAACGAAGCACAGATGCGCAGTATTTT. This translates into CASSQPAERSTDAQYF.

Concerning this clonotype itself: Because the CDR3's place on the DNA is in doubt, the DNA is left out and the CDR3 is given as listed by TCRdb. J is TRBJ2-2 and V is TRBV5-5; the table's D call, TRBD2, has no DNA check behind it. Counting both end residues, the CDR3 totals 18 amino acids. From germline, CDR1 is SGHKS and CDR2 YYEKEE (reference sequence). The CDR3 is CASSTAPSGTNTGELFFF.

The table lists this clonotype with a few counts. The CDR3 sequence is CSVSLAVSTDTQYF. In DNA form, the CDR3 reads TGCAGTGTCTCGCTAGCGGTCAGCACAGATACGCAGTATTTT. This chain links TRBV20-1 with TRBJ2-3; 7 nucleotides align to TRBD2. The CDR3 runs to 14 residues. The trim removed 7 bases at V and 0 bases at J, leaving 7 bases unmatched. Germline CDR1 is DFQATT and CDR2 is SNEGSKA (reference sequence).

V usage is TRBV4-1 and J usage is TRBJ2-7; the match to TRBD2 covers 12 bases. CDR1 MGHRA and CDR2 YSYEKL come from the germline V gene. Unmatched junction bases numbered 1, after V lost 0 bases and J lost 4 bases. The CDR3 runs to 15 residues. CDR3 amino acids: CASSQETSGGYEQYF. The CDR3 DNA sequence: TGCGCCAGCAGCCAAGAAACTAGCGGGGGGTACGAGCAGTACTTC.

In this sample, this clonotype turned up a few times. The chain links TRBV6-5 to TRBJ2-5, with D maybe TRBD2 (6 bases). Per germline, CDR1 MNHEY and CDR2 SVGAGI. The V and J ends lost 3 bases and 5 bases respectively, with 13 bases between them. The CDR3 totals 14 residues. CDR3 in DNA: TGTGCCAGCAGTTATGGAGGGGAATGGGAGACCCAGTACTTC. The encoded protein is CASSYGGEWETQYF.

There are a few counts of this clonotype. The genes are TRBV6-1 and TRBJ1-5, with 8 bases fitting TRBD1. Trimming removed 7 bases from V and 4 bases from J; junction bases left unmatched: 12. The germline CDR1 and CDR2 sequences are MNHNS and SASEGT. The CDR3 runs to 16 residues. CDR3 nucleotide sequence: TGTGCCAGCACCGACCAGACAGGGGTGGGGAATCAGCCCCAGCATTTT. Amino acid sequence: CASTDQTGVGNQPQHF.

The CDR3 region has the DNA TGTGCCATCAAAGGCCAGGGCAACACTGAAGCTTTCTTT. It specifies CAIKGQGNTEAFF. This chain joins TRBV10-3 and TRBJ1-1; possibly TRBD1 for D (5 bases). In germline, CDR1 is ENHRY, CDR2 SYGVKD. The CDR3 is 13 residues long. Trimming stripped 7 bases from V and 2 bases from J, with 11 bases between.

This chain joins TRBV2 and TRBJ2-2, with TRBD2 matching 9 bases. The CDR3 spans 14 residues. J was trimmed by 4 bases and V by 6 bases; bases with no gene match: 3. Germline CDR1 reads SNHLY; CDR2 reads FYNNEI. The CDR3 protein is CASRGLAPTGELFF. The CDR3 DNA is TGTGCCAGCAGGGGACTAGCTCCCACCGGGGAGCTGTTTTTT.

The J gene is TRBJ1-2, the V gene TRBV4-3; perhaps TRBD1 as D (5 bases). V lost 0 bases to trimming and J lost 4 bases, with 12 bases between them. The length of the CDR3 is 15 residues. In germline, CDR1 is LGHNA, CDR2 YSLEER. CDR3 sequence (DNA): TGCGCCAGCAGCCAAGACGTAAGGGGTAGCTATGGCTACACCTTC. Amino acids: CASSQDVRGSYGYTF.

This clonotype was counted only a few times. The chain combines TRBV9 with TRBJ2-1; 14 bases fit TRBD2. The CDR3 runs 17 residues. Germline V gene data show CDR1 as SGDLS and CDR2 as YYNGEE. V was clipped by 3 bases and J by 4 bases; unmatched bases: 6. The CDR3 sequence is CASSARLAGGLYNEQFF. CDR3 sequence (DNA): TGTGCCAGCAGCGCCCGACTAGCGGGAGGGTTGTACAATGAGCAGTTCTTC.

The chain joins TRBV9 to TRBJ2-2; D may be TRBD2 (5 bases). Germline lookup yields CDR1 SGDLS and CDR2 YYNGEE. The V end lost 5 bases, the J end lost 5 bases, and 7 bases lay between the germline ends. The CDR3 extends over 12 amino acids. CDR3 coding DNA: TGTGCCAGCAGGACTAATACCGGGGAGCTGTTTTTT. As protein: CASRTNTGELFF.

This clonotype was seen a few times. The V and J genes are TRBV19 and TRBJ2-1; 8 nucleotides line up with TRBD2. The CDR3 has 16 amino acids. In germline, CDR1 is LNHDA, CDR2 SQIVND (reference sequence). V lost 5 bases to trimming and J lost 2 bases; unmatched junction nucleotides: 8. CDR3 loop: CASSRLSGSTYNEQFF. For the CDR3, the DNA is TGTGCCAGTAGTCGGCTCAGCGGGAGCACCTACAATGAGCAGTTCTTC.

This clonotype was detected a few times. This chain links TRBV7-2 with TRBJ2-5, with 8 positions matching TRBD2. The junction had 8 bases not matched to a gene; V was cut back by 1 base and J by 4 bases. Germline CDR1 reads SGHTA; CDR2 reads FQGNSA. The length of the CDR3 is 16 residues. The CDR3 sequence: CASSLVGAGAGETQYF. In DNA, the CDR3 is TGTGCCAGCAGCTTAGTTGGAGCGGGGGCGGGAGAGACCCAGTACTTC.

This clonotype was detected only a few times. The CDR3 DNA is TGCAGCGTCCGGTTGAGGGGGGACACTGAAGCTTTCTTT. Translating gives CSVRLRGDTEAFF. The chain combines TRBV29-1 with TRBJ1-1; a weak D match, TRBD1 (6 bases). Trimming removed 6 bases at V and 3 bases at J, with 14 bases between. This CDR3 has 13 residues. CDR1 SQVTM and CDR2 ANQGSEA come from the germline V gene.